This T cell receptor beta chain originates from a study of blood T cell repertoires in COVID-19 (dated by TCRdb to 2020 to 2022). Regarding the research as a whole: Collaborator samples came from the United States, Italy and Spain and covered acute and convalescent phases of COVID-19. The samples were drawn from two sources: the first 160 participants of the ongoing ImmuneRACE study, and 1,254 subjects contributed by 6 global collaborators. Where available, HLA class I and class II types were taken from metadata supplied by the sample provider and were not determined by assay-based typing. The repertoires were released in a freely available public database meant as a resource for research on the immune response to SARS-CoV-2. Nearly every sample came with metadata listing a de-identified subject ID, COVID-19 status, age in years and sex. The prospective study material was composed of cDNA or gDNA derived from T cells, B-cell-depleted T cells, or PBMCs. The dataset comprised deeply sampled blood TCRbeta repertoires from subjects exposed to, actively infected with, or recovered from COVID-19. Here is what the overall study found, with its caveats: Clinical and demographic metadata were provided uncurated, with the amount varying by source and participant.

Participants in the prospective study were enrolled through a virtual design, were aged roughly 18 to 100 years, and lived in roughly 24 United States geographic areas. In the prospective study, cohorts were assigned on the basis of participant-reported clinical history obtained from a screening survey and a study questionnaire. ImmuneRACE Cohort 3 recovered participants were defined by two consecutive negative NP/OP PCR tests, healthcare professional clearance, or symptom resolution. In the prospective study, mobile phlebotomists collected whole blood, serum and a nasopharyngeal or oropharyngeal swab from each participant. Participants in the prospective study had the option to provide additional blood draws and questionnaires over an approximately 2-month period. Before DNA extraction, prospective study blood samples were shipped either frozen or at room temperature. As concerns this clone: The antigen this receptor binds is unknown. No clone much larger than this one lies a single base away; base qualities are absent.

The immunoSEQ Assay, a bias-controlled multiplex PCR, was used to amplify TCRbeta CDR3 regions from genomic DNA. The authors' pipeline ran thus. The number of nucleated cells in each sample was estimated by amplification of reference gene primers within the assay. To quantify the absolute abundance of each unique TCRbeta CDR3 rearrangement, sequence reads were collapsed and filtered. For each sample, productive Simpson clonality was calculated as the square root of Simpson's diversity index across productive rearrangements. Drawn from immuneACCESS, this table holds only the in-frame rearrangements with V and J called that TCRdb kept. Clones are partly lost; checked studies trace under half to an unresolved V gene and leave the rest unexplained. D and trimming were read from the DNA, whereas the V and J calls and clone size are those reported in that table. The sample has more than 200,000 clones on record, 85% to 90% of them singletons. The top ten clones comprise roughly 1.6% of the sample.

The junction shows trimming of 7 bases on V and 5 bases on J, plus 4 bases between the germline ends. The CDR3 sequence holds 10 residues, the cysteine and phenylalanine included. Solely the CDR3 DNA is kept, with 30 bases framed from the first base. Taken from the germline V gene, the CDR1 and CDR2 loops are MDHEN and SYDVKM. This TCR was recovered from a woman between 45 and 60 years old who had recovered from COVID-19. Input material: PBMCs or T cells enriched from blood (not recorded which). The chain is made from TRBV28 and TRBJ2-3, with the D gene call left open. The DNA sequence is given as TGTGCCAGCATTAAAGATACGCAGTATTTT. It translates as CASIKDTQYF.